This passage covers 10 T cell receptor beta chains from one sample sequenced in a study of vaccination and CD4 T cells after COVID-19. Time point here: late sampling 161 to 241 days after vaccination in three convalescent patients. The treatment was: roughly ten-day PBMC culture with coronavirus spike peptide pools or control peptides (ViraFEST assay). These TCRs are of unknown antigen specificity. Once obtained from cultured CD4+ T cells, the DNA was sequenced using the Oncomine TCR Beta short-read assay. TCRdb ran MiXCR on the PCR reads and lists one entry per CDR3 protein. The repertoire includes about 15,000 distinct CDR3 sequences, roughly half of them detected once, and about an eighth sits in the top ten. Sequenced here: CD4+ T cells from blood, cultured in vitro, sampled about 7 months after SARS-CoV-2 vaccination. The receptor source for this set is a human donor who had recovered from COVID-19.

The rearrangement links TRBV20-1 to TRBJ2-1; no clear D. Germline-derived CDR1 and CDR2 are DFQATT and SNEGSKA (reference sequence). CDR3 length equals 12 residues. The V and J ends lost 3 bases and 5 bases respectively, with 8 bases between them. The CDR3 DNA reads TGCAGTGCTAGTACGGGTGACAATGAGCAGTTCTTC. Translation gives CSASTGDNEQFF.

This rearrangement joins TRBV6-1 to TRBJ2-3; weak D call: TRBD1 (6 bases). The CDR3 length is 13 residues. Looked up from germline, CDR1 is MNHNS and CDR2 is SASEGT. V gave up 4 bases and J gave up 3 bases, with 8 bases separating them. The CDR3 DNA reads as TGTGCCAGCAGTGCCAGGGGAACAGATACGCAGTATTTT. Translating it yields CASSARGTDTQYF.

The CDR3 DNA sequence: TGTGCCAGCAGCTGGTCGGATGAGCAGTTCTTC. Protein sequence: CASSWSDEQFF. J is TRBJ2-1 and V is TRBV6-1; the D is unclear. The ends were cut back, 6 bases at V and 8 bases at J, with 8 bases in the middle. The V gene's germline CDR1 is MNHNS and CDR2 SASEGT. This CDR3 region has 11 residues.

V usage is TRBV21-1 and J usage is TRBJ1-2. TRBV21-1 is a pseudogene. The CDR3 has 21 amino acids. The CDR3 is CASSFRWSRLGVDEGQYGYTF. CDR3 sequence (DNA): TGTGCCAGCAGCTTCCGTTGGAGTCGGTTAGGAGTAGACGAGGGCCAATATGGCTACACCTTC.

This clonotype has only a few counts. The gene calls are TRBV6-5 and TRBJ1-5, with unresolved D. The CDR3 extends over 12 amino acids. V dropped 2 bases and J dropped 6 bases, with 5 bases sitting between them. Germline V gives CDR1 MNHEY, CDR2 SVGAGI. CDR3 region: CASSYPGQPQHF. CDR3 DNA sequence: TGTGCCAGCAGTTACCCTGGTCAGCCCCAGCATTTT.

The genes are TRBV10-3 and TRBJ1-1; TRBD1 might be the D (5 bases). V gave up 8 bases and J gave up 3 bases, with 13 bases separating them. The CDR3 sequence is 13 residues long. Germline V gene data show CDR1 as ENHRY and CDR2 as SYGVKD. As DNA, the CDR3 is TGTGCCATCGGGACGGTGGGAGACACTGAAGCTTTCTTT. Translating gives CAIGTVGDTEAFF.

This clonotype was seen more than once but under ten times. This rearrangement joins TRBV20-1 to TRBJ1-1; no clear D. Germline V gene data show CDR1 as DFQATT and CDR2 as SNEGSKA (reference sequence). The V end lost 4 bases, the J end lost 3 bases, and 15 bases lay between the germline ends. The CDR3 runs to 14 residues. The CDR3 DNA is TGCAGTGCTACCCCTGGCACGGCTGACACTGAAGCTTTCTTT. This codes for CSATPGTADTEAFF.

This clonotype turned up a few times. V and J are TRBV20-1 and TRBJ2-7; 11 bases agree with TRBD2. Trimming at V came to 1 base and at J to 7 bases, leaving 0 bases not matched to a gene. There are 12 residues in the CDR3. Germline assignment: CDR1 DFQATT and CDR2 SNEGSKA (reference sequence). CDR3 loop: CSARGLAGEQYF. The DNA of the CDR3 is TGCAGTGCTAGAGGACTAGCGGGAGAGCAGTACTTC.

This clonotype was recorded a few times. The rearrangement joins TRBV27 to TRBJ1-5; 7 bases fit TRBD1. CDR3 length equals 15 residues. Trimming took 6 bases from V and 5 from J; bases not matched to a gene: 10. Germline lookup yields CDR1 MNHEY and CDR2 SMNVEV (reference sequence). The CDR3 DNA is TGTGCCAGCAGGCCCTCGACAGGGAAGGATCAGCCCCAGCATTTT. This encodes CASRPSTGKDQPQHF.

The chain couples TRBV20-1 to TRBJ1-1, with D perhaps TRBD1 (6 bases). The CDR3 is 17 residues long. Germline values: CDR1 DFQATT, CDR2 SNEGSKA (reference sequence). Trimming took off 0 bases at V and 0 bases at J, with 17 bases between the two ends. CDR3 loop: CSARDPRTGTMNTEAFF. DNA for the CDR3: TGCAGTGCTAGAGACCCACGGACCGGGACAATGAACACTGAAGCTTTCTTT.